This TCR beta chain was recorded in a study of cytomegalovirus exposure and HLA in healthy donors. This clone was observed once. A read error may account for a junction end that differs from germline. Vbeta (60) and Jbeta (13) primers were used in the PCR. Measured with immunoSEQ multiplex PCR; TCRdb has only the in-frame clones, and not every one. The table includes about 190,000 clones, about 81% detected once. The germline gives CDR1 SEHNR, CDR2 FQNEAQ (reference sequence). The CDR3 has 13 residues. The sequencing input was PBMCs. The V and J genes are TRBV7-9 and TRBJ2-7, with no clear D. The TCR originated in a man aged 18-30 years in good health and CMV-seronegative. CDR3 amino acids: CSSSFSGSDEQYF. The CDR3 DNA sequence: TGTTCCAGCAGCTTTTCAGGCTCGGACGAGCAGTACTTC.